This T cell receptor beta chain was sequenced for a study of blood T cells in healthy people across ages. Study observations and caveats: Long-lived and aged donors differed, with more naive CD4+ cells and higher diversity in the long-lived.

A second PCR, run for about 7 to 11 cycles, used a sample-barcoded 5' primer plus a J-beta primer mix. Every cDNA molecule carried a tag from a template-switch adaptor bearing 12 random nucleotides. MiXCR, applied by TCRdb to the 5' RACE reads, yields one record per CDR3 protein. The sample shows 780,000 or so distinct CDR3 sequences, around 50% of them seen only once. A remark on this clonotype: Its antigen is unknown.

Trimming removed 0 bases at V and 2 bases at J, with 11 bases between. The CDR3 covers 16 residues. Per the germline V gene, CDR1 is SGDLS and CDR2 is YYNGEE. Each sample had at least 6.5 million PBMCs isolated. Sequenced sample: blood. The sequence derives from a man in his forties in good health. The gene calls are TRBV9 and TRBJ1-4; D is ambiguous. The CDR3 DNA sequence: TGTGCCAGCAGCGTAGGGGGAACCGCTACTAATGAAAAACTGTTTTTT. Translated: CASSVGGTATNEKLFF.